The 17 T cell receptor beta chains in this list originate from one sample, sequenced in a study of blood T cell repertoires in COVID-19. Produced via immunoSEQ multiplex PCR; TCRdb's table is partial and in-frame only. The sample yields a few hundred thousand clones, about 85% seen once. Sequenced sample: PBMCs or T cells enriched from blood (not recorded which). These receptors all come from a young woman who had recovered from COVID-19.

The chain links TRBV3-1 (or the pseudogene TRBV3-2) to TRBJ1-3, with D possibly matching TRBD1 (6 bases). From germline, CDR1 is LGHDT and CDR2 YNNKEL (reference sequence). This CDR3 comprises 13 residues. The V end was cut by 6 bases, the J end by 0 bases, with 6 bases between. In nucleotides, the CDR3 is TGTGCCAGCAGGGACAGCTCTGGAAACACCATATATTTT. Protein: CASRDSSGNTIYF.

This clone came up a few times. The chain carries TRBV7-9 and TRBJ2-3; a weak D match, TRBD2 (5 bases). This CDR3 comprises 15 residues. V lost 4 bases, J lost 4 bases, and 15 bases lay in between. Germline V lookup: CDR1 SEHNR, CDR2 FQNEAQ (reference sequence). The CDR3: CASSSRLQLADTQYF. In DNA form, the CDR3 reads TGTGCCAGCAGCTCCCGTCTACAACTAGCAGATACGCAGTATTTT.

The sample holds a few counts of this clone. The chain is built from TRBV4-1 and TRBJ1-1; 9 positions match TRBD1. Germline trimming cut 1 base from V and 4 bases from J; bases unmatched to any gene: 16. Germline CDR1 is MGHRA and CDR2 is YSYEKL. The CDR3 spans 19 residues. The CDR3 DNA sequence: TGCGCCAGCAGCCAAGCCGGGACAGGGCGAGTGATGGGTAGCACTGAAGCTTTCTTT. This gives the protein CASSQAGTGRVMGSTEAFF.

The V call is TRBV9, the J call TRBJ1-2, with 8 bases lining up with TRBD1. Per germline, CDR1 SGDLS and CDR2 YYNGEE. The CDR3 has 15 amino acids. Unmatched junction bases numbered 5, after V lost 0 bases and J lost 4 bases. CDR3 bases: TGTGCCAGCAGCGTAGTGGCAGGGGGCGCCTATGGCTACACCTTC. Amino acids: CASSVVAGGAYGYTF.

The gene calls are TRBV7-2 and TRBJ1-6; TRBD1 matches at 7 bases. Germline CDR1 and CDR2: SGHTA and FQGNSA. The CDR3 runs to 17 residues. V dropped 5 bases and J dropped 8; count of bases not matched to a gene: 15. In DNA, the CDR3 is TGTGCCAGCAGCCAGACAGGGTTGGTACCTGGTGATTCACCCCTCCACTTT. Protein: CASSQTGLVPGDSPLHF.

V usage is TRBV27 and J usage is TRBJ1-6, with D uncertain. V gave up 2 bases and J gave up 6 bases, with 8 bases separating them. The CDR3 loop spans 14 amino acids. Germline V gene sequence: CDR1 MNHEY, CDR2 SMNVEV (reference sequence). The CDR3 coding sequence is TGTGCCAGCAGTTTAGGCCTTGGTAATTCACCCCTCCACTTT. It specifies CASSLGLGNSPLHF.

This chain joins TRBV5-1 and TRBJ2-6, with D possibly matching TRBD2 (5 bases). The germline V gene has CDR1 SGHRS and CDR2 YFSETQ. V was pared by 9 bases and J by 2 bases, with 12 bases between. This CDR3 region has 14 residues. In DNA, the CDR3 is TGCGCCACCCAGAGGGAAACTGGGGCCAACGTCCTGACTTTC. Its translation is CATQRETGANVLTF.

This chain connects TRBV2 to TRBJ1-2; D remains unclear. Germline V CDR1 and CDR2: SNHLY, FYNNEI. The CDR3 length is 13 residues. Trimming removed 3 bases from V and 6 bases from J, with 11 bases in between. The CDR3 sequence is CASSDGGRHGYTF. The CDR3 nucleotides read TGTGCCAGCAGTGATGGAGGGAGGCATGGCTACACCTTC.

The chain employs TRBV7-6 and TRBJ1-4, with 10 nucleotides matching TRBD1. The CDR3 length is 13 residues. CDR1 SGHVS and CDR2 FNYEAQ come from the germline V gene. The V and J ends lost 10 bases and 8 bases, in that order; junction bases with no gene match: 7. The chain's CDR3 is CATRTGGEEKLFF. The CDR3 bases are TGTGCCACCCGGACAGGGGGTGAGGAAAAACTGTTTTTT.

The chain employs TRBV4-3 and TRBJ2-1; 12 nucleotides agree with TRBD2. The CDR3 extends over 16 amino acids. V lost 2 bases and J lost 4; bases outside the gene matches: 3. The V gene's germline CDR1 is LGHNA and CDR2 YSLEER. In DNA, the CDR3 is TGCGCCAGCAGCCAACTAGCGGGGGGGCTTTACAATGAGCAGTTCTTC. Translated, it gives CASSQLAGGLYNEQFF.

The gene calls are TRBV6-5 and TRBJ2-3; weak D call: TRBD2 (5 bases). V lost 8 bases to trimming and J lost 0 bases, with 12 bases between them. Per germline, CDR1 MNHEY and CDR2 SVGAGI. The CDR3 loop spans 14 amino acids. CDR3 in DNA: TGTGCCAGCGAAGGTAGCGTGAGCACAGATACGCAGTATTTT. Translating gives CASEGSVSTDTQYF.

This clone turned up a few times. This chain connects TRBV19 to TRBJ1-5, with 10 bases fitting TRBD1. The CDR3 loop spans 18 amino acids. The trim removed 6 bases at V and 5 bases at J, leaving 16 bases unmatched. CDR1 and CDR2 (germline): LNHDA, SQIVND (reference sequence). This CDR3 reads CASSIASSGTGAHQPQHF. CDR3 DNA sequence: TGTGCCAGTAGCATCGCATCCTCCGGGACAGGGGCACATCAGCCCCAGCATTTT.

This clone was seen more than once but under ten times. This chain connects TRBV29-1 to TRBJ2-5; D is uncertain. The CDR3 length is 12 residues. The V end lost 7 bases, the J end lost 4 bases, and 13 bases lay between the germline ends. CDR1 and CDR2 (germline): SQVTM, ANQGSEA. The CDR3 DNA is TGCAGCGCCGGAGAGGAGAGAGAGACCCAGTACTTC. It encodes CSAGEERETQYF.

A single count supports this clone. V and J are TRBV12-3 or TRBV12-4 and TRBJ2-1, with D possibly matching TRBD1 (5 bases). The CDR3 is made up of 12 amino acids. Trimming removed 8 bases from V and 10 bases from J, with 15 bases in between. The chain's CDR3 is CASGPQGDEQFF. CDR3 bases: TGTGCCAGCGGACCGCAGGGTGACGAGCAGTTCTTC.

This clone was recorded only once. V gene TRBV3-1 (or the pseudogene TRBV3-2) combines with J gene TRBJ2-7; D ambiguous. Germline V gene sequence: CDR1 LGHDT, CDR2 YNNKEL (reference sequence). Trimming cost V 6 bases and J 0 bases, with 9 bases left between them. This CDR3 is built from 13 residues. Written as DNA, the CDR3 is TGTGCCAGCAGTGACTCTTTCTCCTACGAGCAGTACTTC. Encoded protein: CASSDSFSYEQYF.

V is TRBV7-6 and J is TRBJ1-2, with 7 bases aligning to TRBD1. The germline V gene has CDR1 SGHVS and CDR2 FNYEAQ. The J segment lost 3 bases and the V segment lost 4 bases, leaving 2 bases of the junction unmatched. This CDR3 is built from 13 residues. CDR3 sequence (DNA): TGTGCCAGCAGCTCCAGGGGGGACTATGGCTACACCTTC. Its protein is CASSSRGDYGYTF. Drawing the rest from reference TRBV7-6 and TRBJ1-2, the complete variable domain is GAGVSQSPRYKVTKRGQDVALRCDPISGHVSLYWYRQALGQGPEFLTYFNYEAQQDKSGLPNDRFSAERPEGSISTLTIQRTEQRDSAMYRCASSSRGDYGYTFGSGTRLTVV.

This chain connects TRBV3-1 (or the pseudogene TRBV3-2) to TRBJ1-1, with D perhaps matching TRBD1 (6 bases). The CDR3 has 14 residues. V shed 4 bases and J shed 3 bases, with 12 bases lying between them. The germline gives CDR1 LGHDT, CDR2 YNNKEL (reference sequence). The CDR3 sequence is CASSLSQGYTEAFF. In DNA form, the CDR3 reads TGTGCCAGCAGCCTCTCACAGGGTTACACTGAAGCTTTCTTT.